One and the same sample provided the 28 T cell receptor beta chains below, sequenced in a study of blood T cell repertoires in COVID-19. TCRdb keeps only in-frame clones here, not all; method: immunoSEQ multiplex PCR. The repertoire includes 100,000 to 150,000 clones, approximately 85% of them detected once, and less than 3.5% sits in the top ten. The sample comprised peripheral blood. These receptor sequences come from a woman older than 75 with COVID-19, enrolled during active disease.

The rearrangement joins TRBV28 to TRBJ2-7, with D tentatively TRBD1 (6 bases). The CDR3 extends over 13 amino acids. Trimming left V 4 bases short and J 6 bases short, with 13 bases between. Germline V lookup: CDR1 MDHEN, CDR2 SYDVKM. In DNA, the CDR3 is TGTGCCAGCAGTTCGGCAGGGGCCAGCGAGCAGTACTTC. The encoded protein is CASSSAGASEQYF.

The J gene is TRBJ1-1, the V gene TRBV19, with 9 nucleotides matching TRBD1. Germline CDR1 and CDR2: LNHDA and SQIVND (reference sequence). CDR3 length equals 15 residues. Trimming cost V 5 bases and J 0 bases; bases outside gene matches: 4. CDR3 residues: CASSRQGGMNTEAFF. The CDR3 DNA sequence: TGTGCCAGTAGTCGACAGGGGGGTATGAACACTGAAGCTTTCTTT.

This clone was detected a few times. The J gene is TRBJ1-2, the V gene TRBV19; the D gene is possibly TRBD1 (6 bases). From germline, CDR1 is LNHDA and CDR2 SQIVND (reference sequence). There are 17 residues in the CDR3. Trimming took off 5 bases at V and 5 bases at J, with 24 bases between the two ends. CDR3 sequence reads: CASSPSFGYRDEYGYTF. The DNA of the CDR3 is TGTGCCAGTAGTCCGAGCTTCGGGTACAGGGATGAGTATGGCTACACCTTC.

The chain uses TRBV5-1 and TRBJ2-3; 9 bases are shared with TRBD1. Germline V CDR1 and CDR2: SGHRS, YFSETQ. The CDR3 is 15 residues long. The J segment lost 2 bases and the V segment lost 0 bases, leaving 1 base of the junction unmatched. CDR3: CASSLGTGVTDTQYF. The CDR3 DNA reads as TGCGCCAGCAGCTTGGGGACAGGGGTCACAGATACGCAGTATTTT. Using reference TRBV5-1 and TRBJ2-3 for the parts outside the CDR3, the full variable domain is KAGVTQTPRYLIKTRGQQVTLSCSPISGHRSVSWYQQTPGQGLQFLFEYFSETQRNKGNFPGRFSGRQFSNSRSEMNVSTLELGDSALYLCASSLGTGVTDTQYFGPGTRLTVL.

The rearrangement links TRBV12-3 or TRBV12-4 to TRBJ2-7; TRBD2 might be the D (5 bases). V lost 2 bases to trimming and J lost 5 bases, with 10 bases between them. The CDR3 has 13 amino acids. CDR3 region: CASSLTGSDEQYF. DNA of the CDR3: TGTGCCAGCAGTTTAACGGGAAGTGACGAGCAGTACTTC.

This clone appeared once. The rearrangement uses TRBV7-2 and TRBJ1-4, with TRBD1 matching 9 bases. There are 16 residues in the CDR3. V lost 1 base, J lost 8 bases, and 8 bases stayed unmatched. CDR1 is SGHTA and CDR2 is FQGNSA in the germline V gene. This CDR3 is CASSLGTLTGGEKLFF. CDR3 in DNA: TGTGCCAGCAGCTTAGGGACCCTAACAGGGGGCGAAAAACTGTTTTTT.

The V and J genes are TRBV7-9 and TRBJ2-7, with 7 bases aligning to TRBD1. Unmatched junction bases numbered 10, after V lost 5 bases and J lost 6 bases. This CDR3 contains 14 residues. The germline V gene encodes CDR1 SEHNR and CDR2 FQNEAQ (reference sequence). The CDR3, as DNA: TGTGCCAGCAGCCCAGGGGGTTCGGATTCCGAGCAGTACTTC. It codes for CASSPGGSDSEQYF.

The chain combines TRBV14 with TRBJ2-5; 7 nucleotides agree with TRBD1. The trim removed 0 bases at V and 1 base at J, leaving 5 bases unmatched. CDR3 size: 16 residues. Germline CDR1 reads SGHDN; CDR2 reads FVKESK. DNA for the CDR3: TGTGCCAGCAGCCAAGACCGGACAGGCTCCCAAGAGACCCAGTACTTC. Protein sequence: CASSQDRTGSQETQYF.

The J gene is TRBJ2-1, the V gene TRBV27, with D possibly matching TRBD2 (6 bases). V dropped 3 bases and J dropped 0 bases, with 6 bases sitting between them. CDR1 and CDR2 from the germline V gene are MNHEY and SMNVEV (reference sequence). There are 14 residues in the CDR3. The CDR3 loop is CASSLRGSYNEQFF. The CDR3 nucleotides are TGTGCCAGCAGTTTGCGGGGCTCCTACAATGAGCAGTTCTTC.

The chain links TRBV30 to TRBJ2-1; 9 bases align to TRBD2. Germline-derived CDR1 and CDR2 are GTSNPN and SVGIG (reference sequence). V shed 2 bases and J 6 bases; nucleotides not matched to a gene: 5. The CDR3 extends over 14 amino acids. The DNA of the CDR3 is TGTGCCTGGAGTCCACTAGCGGGTTCCAATGAGCAGTTCTTC. As protein: CAWSPLAGSNEQFF.

J is TRBJ1-4 and V is TRBV18; a possible D gene is TRBD1 (6 bases). The V gene lost 0 bases and the J gene lost 7 bases, with 12 bases spanning the gap. Germline V gives CDR1 KGHSH, CDR2 LQKENI. This CDR3 spans 15 amino acids. For the CDR3, the DNA is TGTGCCAGCTCACCACCGACCACAGGGACTGAAAAACTGTTTTTT. This encodes CASSPPTTGTEKLFF. The full variable domain, in which reference TRBV18 and TRBJ1-4 provide the parts outside the CDR3, is NAGVMQNPRHLVRRRGQEARLRCSPMKGHSHVYWYRQLPEEGLKFMVYLQKENIIDESGMPKERFSAEFPKEGPSILRIQQVVRGDSAAYFCASSPPTTGTEKLFFGSGTQLSVL.

Only one count was recorded for this clone. The chain employs TRBV2 and TRBJ2-5; the D is unclear. Per the germline V gene, CDR1 is SNHLY and CDR2 is FYNNEI. CDR3 length: 15 residues. Trimming took 7 bases from V and 3 from J, leaving 18 bases between them. DNA for the CDR3: TGTGCCAGCACCCGTCTACGTGGGCCAGAAGAGACCCAGTACTTC. As protein: CASTRLRGPEETQYF.

The rearrangement joins TRBV7-2 to TRBJ1-1; the D gene is possibly TRBD1 (6 bases). The CDR3 consists of 15 residues. The V gene lost 1 base and the J gene lost 1 base, with 10 bases spanning the gap. CDR1 SGHTA and CDR2 FQGNSA come from the germline V gene. The CDR3 DNA reads as TGTGCCAGCAGCTTAGTTACAGGGACGAACACTGAAGCTTTCTTT. Residues: CASSLVTGTNTEAFF.

V is TRBV6-2 or TRBV6-3 and J is TRBJ2-3; 12 nucleotides match TRBD2. V shed 7 bases, J shed 3 bases, and the junction held 8 bases outside the gene matches. Germline CDR1 is MNHEY and CDR2 is SVGEGT. CDR3 length: 16 residues. This CDR3 is CASTYKTSGRTDTQYF. DNA for the CDR3: TGTGCCAGCACTTATAAGACTAGCGGGAGAACAGATACGCAGTATTTT.

This clone came up once. The chain links TRBV28 to TRBJ2-5; D is possibly TRBD1 (6 bases). There are 15 residues in the CDR3. V was clipped by 5 bases and J by 7 bases, with 20 bases between them. Germline lookup yields CDR1 MDHEN and CDR2 SYDVKM. The chain's CDR3 is CASSSFGQLFGTQYF. For the CDR3, the DNA is TGTGCCAGCAGTAGTTTCGGACAGTTGTTTGGGACCCAGTACTTC.

The gene calls are TRBV5-1 and TRBJ2-5; 11 nucleotides line up with TRBD2. Germline V gene data show CDR1 as SGHRS and CDR2 as YFSETQ. The CDR3 runs to 17 residues. Losses at the gene ends were 4 bases for V and 0 bases for J; bases not matched to a gene: 8. CDR3 in DNA: TGCGCCAGCAGCCCTTTGACTAGCGGGGATAACCAAGAGACCCAGTACTTC. Its protein is CASSPLTSGDNQETQYF.

The rearrangement joins TRBV28 to TRBJ1-5; weak D call: TRBD1 (6 bases). The germline V gene has CDR1 MDHEN and CDR2 SYDVKM. This CDR3 contains 17 residues. V lost 10 bases and J lost 7, with 29 bases in between. The CDR3 region has the DNA TGTGCCACGCTAGGGTCAGGCTTTCAGGGGAGAGGGCAGCCCCAGCATTTT. Translated: CATLGSGFQGRGQPQHF.

The chain joins TRBV28 to TRBJ2-3, with D possibly matching TRBD2 (5 bases). This CDR3 is 16 amino acids long. The germline V and J ends were trimmed by 4 bases and 4 bases, with 18 bases remaining between them. CDR1 is MDHEN, CDR2 SYDVKM, per germline. The CDR3 nucleotides read TGTGCCAGCAGTTCCCCTTTCGGCGGGCGAGCAGATACGCAGTATTTT. As protein: CASSSPFGGRADTQYF.

The rearrangement uses TRBV7-3 and TRBJ2-7; 8 positions match TRBD2. This CDR3 contains 15 residues. Germline CDR1 and CDR2: SGHTA and FQGTGA. J was trimmed by 0 bases and V by 2 bases; bases with no gene match: 3. In nucleotides, the CDR3 is TGTGCCAGCAGCTTATCCAGCGGGAGCTCCTACGAGCAGTACTTC. Translated: CASSLSSGSSYEQYF.

The rearrangement joins TRBV28 to TRBJ2-3; D gene uncertain. V was shortened by 7 bases and J by 5 bases, with 13 bases between the two germline ends. The CDR3 sequence is 13 residues long. Germline V gene data show CDR1 as MDHEN and CDR2 as SYDVKM. This CDR3 is CASTLTRLDTQYF. As DNA, the CDR3 is TGTGCCAGCACCCTCACGAGGCTAGATACGCAGTATTTT.

A few counts support this clone. This chain links TRBV6-6 with TRBJ1-6; D gene unclear. CDR3 length: 13 residues. V was shortened by 6 bases and J by 7 bases, with 10 bases between the two germline ends. Germline CDR1 and CDR2: MNHNY and SVGAGI (reference sequence). CDR3 amino acids: CASRLTGNSPLHF. CDR3 nucleotide sequence: TGTGCCAGCAGATTGACTGGGAATTCACCCCTCCACTTT.

A few counts support this clone. The gene calls are TRBV19 and TRBJ2-1, with TRBD2 matching over 10 bases. The CDR3 contains 19 residues. Germline V gives CDR1 LNHDA, CDR2 SQIVND (reference sequence). The V and J ends lost 4 bases and 7 bases, in that order; junction bases with no gene match: 19. CDR3 in amino acids: CASSTGASGSLSLGNEQFF. The CDR3 DNA is TGTGCCAGTAGTACGGGGGCTAGCGGGAGTCTTTCTCTCGGTAATGAGCAGTTCTTC.

The gene calls are TRBV24-1 and TRBJ2-3, with no clear D. The CDR3 spans 11 residues. Trimming stripped 7 bases from V and 3 bases from J, with 4 bases between. Germline V gives CDR1 KGHDR, CDR2 SFDVKD. This CDR3 is CATSQTDTQYF. CDR3 bases: TGTGCCACCAGCCAGACAGATACGCAGTATTTT.

The V call is TRBV6-5, the J call TRBJ2-3; D uncertain. Germline CDR1 MNHEY, CDR2 SVGAGI. The CDR3 extends over 15 amino acids. V was shortened by 5 bases and J by 2 bases, with 14 bases between the two germline ends. CDR3 loop: CASSLRGSITDTQYF. CDR3 nucleotides: TGTGCCAGCAGTCTCCGCGGATCTATCACAGATACGCAGTATTTT.

The rearrangement joins TRBV9 to TRBJ2-5; tentative D call: TRBD2 (7 bases). CDR1 and CDR2 (germline): SGDLS, YYNGEE. The CDR3 has 18 amino acids. The germline V and J ends were trimmed by 0 bases and 0 bases, with 18 bases remaining between them. CDR3 nucleotide sequence: TGTGCCAGCAGCGTAGTGGGAATGGAGGGGGGGGACCAAGAGACCCAGTACTTC. Translation gives CASSVVGMEGGDQETQYF.

V and J are TRBV13 and TRBJ1-1; D uncertain. This CDR3 is built from 13 residues. Germline V gives CDR1 PRHDT, CDR2 FYEKMQ (reference sequence). Trimming took 6 bases from V and 5 from J, leaving 13 bases between them. The CDR3 here is CASSSLVRTEAFF. In DNA, the CDR3 is TGTGCCAGCAGTTCCCTGGTGCGAACTGAAGCTTTCTTT.

In this sample, this clone turned up a few times. Distinct nucleotide sequences in the sample also encode this CDR3. The V and J genes are TRBV20-1 and TRBJ1-4; D gene uncertain. V was shortened by 1 base and J by 8 bases, with 5 bases between the two germline ends. CDR1 and CDR2 from the germline V gene are DFQATT and SNEGSKA (reference sequence). The CDR3 is made up of 11 amino acids. CDR3 nucleotide sequence: TGCAGTGCTAGAGTACGGGAAAAACTGTTTTTT. Encoded protein: CSARVREKLFF.

The V and J genes are TRBV3-1 (or the pseudogene TRBV3-2) and TRBJ2-7; TRBD2 is a possible D gene (5 bases). Germline values: CDR1 LGHDT, CDR2 YNNKEL (reference sequence). This CDR3 is built from 13 residues. The ends were cut back, 7 bases at V and 6 bases at J, with 16 bases in the middle. The CDR3 DNA follows: TGTGCCAGCACCGCGACCTCGGGGAGCGAGCAGTACTTC. It codes for CASTATSGSEQYF.